This paragraph covers one T cell receptor beta chain sequence. Its antigen is not known. The germline V and J ends were trimmed by 1 base and 6 bases, with 6 bases remaining between them. The CDR3 spans 13 residues. Germline loops: CDR1 SGHTA, CDR2 FQGTGA. This record belongs to a study of OX40 agonist ivuxolimab in advanced cancers. On the study more broadly: Patients were treated with ivuxolimab, an agonistic anti-OX40 (CD134) antibody. Regarding the study as a whole: Researchers report that CD8+ T cells had, on average, more expanded clones than CD4+.

This table comes from immunoSEQ multiplex PCR, and its TCRdb copy is limited to in-frame clones, with some not included. The data contain approximately 79,000 clones, about 89% of them singletons. The J gene is TRBJ2-2, the V gene TRBV7-3; D remains ambiguous. This TCR derives from an adult with an advanced solid tumor such as melanoma, head and neck, liver or kidney cancer. The source was CD4+ or CD8+ T cells sorted from blood, collected in a trial of the OX40 agonist ivuxolimab. The CDR3 here is CASSLNSPGELFF. The CDR3 DNA sequence: TGTGCCAGCAGCTTAAACTCCCCCGGGGAGCTGTTTTTT.